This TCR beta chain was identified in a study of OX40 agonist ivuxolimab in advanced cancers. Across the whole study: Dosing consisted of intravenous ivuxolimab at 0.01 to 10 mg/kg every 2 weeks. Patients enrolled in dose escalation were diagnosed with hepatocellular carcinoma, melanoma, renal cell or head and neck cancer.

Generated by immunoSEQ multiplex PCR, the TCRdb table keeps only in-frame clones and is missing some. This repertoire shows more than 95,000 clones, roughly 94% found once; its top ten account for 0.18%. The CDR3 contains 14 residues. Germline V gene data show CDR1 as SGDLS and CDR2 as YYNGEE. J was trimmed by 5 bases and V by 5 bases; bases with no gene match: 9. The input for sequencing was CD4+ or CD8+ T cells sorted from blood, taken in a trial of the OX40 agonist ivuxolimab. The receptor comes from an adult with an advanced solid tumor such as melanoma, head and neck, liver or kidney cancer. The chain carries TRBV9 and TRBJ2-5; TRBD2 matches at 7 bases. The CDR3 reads CASSPLIGRETQYF. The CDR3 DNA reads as TGTGCCAGCAGTCCACTAATCGGGAGGGAGACCCAGTACTTC.